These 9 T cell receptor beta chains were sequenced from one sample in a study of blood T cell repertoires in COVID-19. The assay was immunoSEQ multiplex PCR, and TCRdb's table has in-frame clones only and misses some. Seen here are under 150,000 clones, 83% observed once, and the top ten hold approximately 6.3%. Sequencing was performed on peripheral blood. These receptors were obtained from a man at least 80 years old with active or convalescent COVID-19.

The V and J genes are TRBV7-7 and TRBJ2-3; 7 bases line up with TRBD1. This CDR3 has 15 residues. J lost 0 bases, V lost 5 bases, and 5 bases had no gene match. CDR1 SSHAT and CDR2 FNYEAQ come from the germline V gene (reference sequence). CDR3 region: CASSLTGFSTDTQYF. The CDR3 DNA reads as TGTGCCAGCAGCCTGACAGGGTTTAGCACAGATACGCAGTATTTT.

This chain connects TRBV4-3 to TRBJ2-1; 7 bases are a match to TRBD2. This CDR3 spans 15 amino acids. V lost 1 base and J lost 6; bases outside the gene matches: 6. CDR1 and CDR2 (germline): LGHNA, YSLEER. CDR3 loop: CASSQVSGGLNEQFF. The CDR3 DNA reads TGCGCCAGCAGCCAAGTCTCGGGGGGTCTCAATGAGCAGTTCTTC.

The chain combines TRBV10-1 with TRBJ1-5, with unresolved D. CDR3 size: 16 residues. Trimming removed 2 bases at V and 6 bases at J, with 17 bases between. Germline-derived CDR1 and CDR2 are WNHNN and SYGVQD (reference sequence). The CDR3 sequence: CASSEIGQINSQPQHF. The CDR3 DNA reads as TGCGCCAGCAGTGAGATTGGGCAGATAAACAGTCAGCCCCAGCATTTT.

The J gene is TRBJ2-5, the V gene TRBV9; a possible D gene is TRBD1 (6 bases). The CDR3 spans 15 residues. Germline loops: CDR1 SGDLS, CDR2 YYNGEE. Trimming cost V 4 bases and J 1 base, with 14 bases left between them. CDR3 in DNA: TGTGCCAGCAGCCTCCGAGAAGGGGGCCAAGAGACCCAGTACTTC. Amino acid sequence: CASSLREGGQETQYF.

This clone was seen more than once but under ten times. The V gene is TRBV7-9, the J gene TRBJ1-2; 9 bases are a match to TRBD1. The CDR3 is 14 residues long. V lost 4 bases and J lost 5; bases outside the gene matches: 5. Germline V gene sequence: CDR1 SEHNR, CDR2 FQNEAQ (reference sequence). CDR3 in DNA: TGTGCCAGCAGCTCCTCCGGGACAGGGTATGGCTACACCTTC. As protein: CASSSSGTGYGYTF.

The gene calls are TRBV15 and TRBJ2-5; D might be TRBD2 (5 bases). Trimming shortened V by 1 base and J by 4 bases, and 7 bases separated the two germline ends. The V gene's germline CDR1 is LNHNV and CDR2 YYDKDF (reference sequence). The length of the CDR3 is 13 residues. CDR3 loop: CATSRASGETQYF. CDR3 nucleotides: TGTGCCACCAGCAGAGCCAGCGGAGAGACCCAGTACTTC.

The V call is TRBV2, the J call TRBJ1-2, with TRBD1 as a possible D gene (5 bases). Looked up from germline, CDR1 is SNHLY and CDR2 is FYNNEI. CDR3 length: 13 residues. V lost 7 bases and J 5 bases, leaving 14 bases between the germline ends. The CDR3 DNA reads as TGTGCCAGCAACAATGGGGGGGTTTATGGCTACACCTTC. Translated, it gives CASNNGGVYGYTF. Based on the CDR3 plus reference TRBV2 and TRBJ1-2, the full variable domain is EPEVTQTPSHQVTQMGQEVILRCVPISNHLYFYWYRQILGQKVEFLVSFYNNEISEKSEIFDDQFSVERPDGSNFTLKIRSTKLEDSAMYFCASNNGGVYGYTFGSGTRLTVV.

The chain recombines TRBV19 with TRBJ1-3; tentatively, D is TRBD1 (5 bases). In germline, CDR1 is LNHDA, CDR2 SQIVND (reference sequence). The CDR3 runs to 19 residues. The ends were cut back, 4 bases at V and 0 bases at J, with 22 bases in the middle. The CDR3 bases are TGTGCCAGTAGTAGCCTCCTGGGGGGGGACGAAATCTCTGGAAACACCATATATTTT. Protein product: CASSSLLGGDEISGNTIYF.

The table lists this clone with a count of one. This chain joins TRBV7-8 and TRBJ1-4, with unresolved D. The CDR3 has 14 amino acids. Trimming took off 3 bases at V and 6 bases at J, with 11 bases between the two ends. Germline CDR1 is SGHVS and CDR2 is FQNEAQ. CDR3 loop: CASSLGEIYEKLFF. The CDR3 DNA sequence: TGTGCCAGCAGCTTGGGCGAGATATATGAAAAACTGTTTTTT.